One sample yielded the 22 T cell receptor beta chains listed below, sequenced in a study of radiation and T cells in renal cell carcinoma. Sequencing was performed with immunoSEQ multiplex PCR; in TCRdb, only in-frame clones are kept and a portion is missing. The repertoire has about 170,000 clones, about nine tenths of them found once; the top ten carry approximately 10%. As for time point: blood 4 weeks post-SBRT, at nephrectomy. Treatment here: 15 Gy SBRT to primary tumor, nephrectomy 4 weeks later. The specimen was blood, collected from a patient whose treatment included radiotherapy and nephrectomy. The source of these receptors is a woman aged 50 to 60 with renal cell carcinoma.

The chain joins TRBV5-1 to TRBJ1-6, with a tentative D call TRBD1 (5 bases). CDR1 and CDR2 from the germline V gene are SGHRS and YFSETQ. V was trimmed by 0 bases and J by 5 bases, leaving 15 bases between them. This CDR3 is built from 17 residues. As DNA, the CDR3 is TGCGCCAGCAGCTTGGCTCGGGGGAGTATAGATAATTCACCCCTCCACTTT. This sequence encodes CASSLARGSIDNSPLHF.

The V gene is TRBV5-4, the J gene TRBJ1-1; D is unresolved. This CDR3 contains 11 residues. Trimming took off 3 bases at V and 8 bases at J, with 8 bases between the two ends. The germline V gene encodes CDR1 SGHNT and CDR2 YYREEE (reference sequence). The CDR3 region has the DNA TGTGCCAGCAGCTCGGCGCTAGAAGCTTTCTTT. Its translation is CASSSALEAFF. The full variable domain, rest sourced from reference TRBV5-4 and TRBJ1-1, is ETGVTQSPTHLIKTRGQQVTLRCSSQSGHNTVSWYQQALGQGPQFIFQYYREEENGRGNFPPRFSGLQFPNYSSELNVNALELDDSALYLCASSSALEAFFGQGTRLTVV.

The chain is built from TRBV6-5 and TRBJ1-1; D may be TRBD1 (5 bases). Trimming took off 5 bases at V and 6 bases at J, with 7 bases between the two ends. The germline V gene encodes CDR1 MNHEY and CDR2 SVGAGI. The CDR3 runs to 11 residues. Here the CDR3 reads CASSRDAEAFF. The CDR3 nucleotides are TGTGCCAGCAGTCGGGACGCTGAAGCTTTCTTT.

This clone was detected only once. The rearrangement uses TRBV7-3 and TRBJ2-6; no definite D call. The CDR3 runs to 15 residues. V was cut by 5 bases and J by 2 bases, with 10 bases left in between. Germline V gene lookup returns CDR1 SGHTA and CDR2 FQGTGA. The CDR3 region has the DNA TGTGCCAGCAGCGCCGTTTACCCTGGGGCCAACGTCCTGACTTTC. Translation gives CASSAVYPGANVLTF.

This chain joins TRBV7-9 and TRBJ2-2, with D tentatively TRBD1 (6 bases). The CDR3 extends over 14 amino acids. Germline V gives CDR1 SEHNR, CDR2 FQNEAQ (reference sequence). V was cut by 8 bases and J by 3 bases, with 13 bases left in between. The CDR3 coding sequence is TGTGCCAGCGGACGACAGGTAGACACCGGGGAGCTGTTTTTT. The encoded protein is CASGRQVDTGELFF. Full variable domain (rest looked up from reference TRBV7-9 and TRBJ2-2): DTGVSQNPRHKITKRGQNVTFRCDPISEHNRLYWYRQTLGQGPEFLTYFQNEAQLEKSRLLSDRFSAERPKGSFSTLEIQRTEQGDSAMYLCASGRQVDTGELFFGEGSRLTVL.

This clone was detected a few times. In DNA form, the CDR3 reads TGCGCCAGCAGCTTGGCGCGGGGCGTTCATGAGCAGTTCTTC. Protein product: CASSLARGVHEQFF. The rearrangement links TRBV5-1 to TRBJ2-1; D possibly corresponds to TRBD2 (6 bases). Germline assignment: CDR1 SGHRS and CDR2 YFSETQ. Trimming stripped 0 bases from V and 8 bases from J, with 12 bases between. The CDR3 totals 14 residues.

The CDR3 region has the DNA TGTGCCAGCAGCTTAGCTGCTCTGTTTACTACTACAGACAATGAGCAGTTCTTC. It specifies CASSLAALFTTTDNEQFF. The chain is built from TRBV7-9 and TRBJ2-1; D not resolved. The CDR3 length is 18 residues. V gave up 0 bases and J gave up 5 bases, with 20 bases separating them. Germline V gene data show CDR1 as SEHNR and CDR2 as FQNEAQ (reference sequence).

This clone was found once. The V and J genes are TRBV6-1 and TRBJ1-5; D not resolved. The germline gives CDR1 MNHNS, CDR2 SASEGT. V lost 0 bases and J 9 bases, leaving 12 bases between the germline ends. The CDR3 runs to 14 residues. The CDR3 DNA reads TGTGCCAGCAGTGAAGCGTCGGCCGCGGGGCCCCAGCATTTT. Translated: CASSEASAAGPQHF.

This chain connects TRBV4-3 to TRBJ2-1; possibly TRBD2 for D (5 bases). V lost 0 bases, J lost 5 bases, and 17 bases lay in between. Germline-derived CDR1 and CDR2 are LGHNA and YSLEER. The CDR3 extends over 17 amino acids. The CDR3, as DNA: TGCGCCAGCAGCCAAGATCTCCGGGGTCCCGGGAACAATGAGCAGTTCTTC. Its protein product is CASSQDLRGPGNNEQFF.

The chain combines TRBV4-1 with TRBJ1-5; TRBD1 agrees at 10 bases. This CDR3 spans 18 amino acids. The germline V gene has CDR1 MGHRA and CDR2 YSYEKL. The V gene end was trimmed by 1 base and the J gene end by 9 bases; junction bases not matched to a gene: 15. The CDR3 coding sequence is TGCGCCAGCAGCCAAGGGAGGACAGGGGGAGGCGGCGGGGCGCCCCAGCATTTT. Its translation is CASSQGRTGGGGGAPQHF.

Turning to this clone: One junction end does not reproduce the germline sequence, and a read error may be involved. The rearrangement joins TRBV19 to TRBJ1-1, with TRBD1 as a possible D gene (6 bases). CDR1 is LNHDA, CDR2 SQIVND, per germline (reference sequence). There are 12 residues in the CDR3. CDR3 region: CASSIFAGDCYF. CDR3 DNA sequence: TGTGCCAGTAGTATTTTTGCAGGGGACTGTTATTTT.

V is TRBV6-1 and J is TRBJ2-1; D is possibly TRBD1 or TRBD2 (5 bases each). Germline V gene sequence: CDR1 MNHNS, CDR2 SASEGT. The CDR3 is 16 amino acids. V was shortened by 4 bases and J by 4 bases, with 17 bases between the two germline ends. The CDR3 sequence is CASSGSGSSGYNEQFF. The CDR3 region has the DNA TGTGCCAGCAGTGGCTCAGGGAGTTCGGGGTACAATGAGCAGTTCTTC.

J is TRBJ2-7 and V is TRBV6-5; 7 bases align to TRBD1. Germline V CDR1 and CDR2: MNHEY, SVGAGI. The CDR3 totals 14 residues. J lost 2 bases, V lost 5 bases, and 6 bases had no gene match. The CDR3 DNA sequence: TGTGCCAGCAGTCTCGGGACAGCACCCTACGAGCAGTACTTC. It translates to CASSLGTAPYEQYF.

The V and J genes are TRBV5-1 and TRBJ1-2, with 10 bases lining up with TRBD1. The CDR3 has 16 amino acids. V lost 2 bases and J lost 4; bases outside the gene matches: 8. CDR1 and CDR2 from the germline V gene are SGHRS and YFSETQ. The CDR3 nucleotides read TGCGCCAGCAGCTTAGACAGGGGGCGCCTGGGCTATGGCTACACCTTC. Protein: CASSLDRGRLGYGYTF.

The V gene is TRBV19, the J gene TRBJ1-6; TRBD1 matches at 10 bases. The CDR3 sequence is 15 residues long. J gave up 8 bases and V 4 bases, and 5 bases lay outside the gene matches. Germline-derived CDR1 and CDR2 are LNHDA and SQIVND (reference sequence). Here the CDR3 reads CASSTGQGRDSPLHF. The CDR3 region has the DNA TGTGCCAGTAGTACGGGACAGGGGAGAGATTCACCCCTCCACTTT.

The genes are TRBV28 and TRBJ1-1; D might be TRBD1 (5 bases). Between the trimmed V and J ends, which lost 7 bases and 10 bases, there was a span of 22 bases. CDR3 length equals 14 residues. Germline loops: CDR1 MDHEN, CDR2 SYDVKM. The CDR3 spells CASTEPGPLRGAFF. The CDR3 DNA follows: TGTGCCAGCACAGAACCGGGCCCATTGAGGGGAGCTTTCTTT.

V usage is TRBV4-1 and J usage is TRBJ2-3; 7 nucleotides line up with TRBD2. V was pared by 0 bases and J by 9 bases, with 18 bases of the junction left unmatched. This CDR3 has 18 amino acids. From germline, CDR1 is MGHRA and CDR2 YSYEKL. CDR3 sequence: CASSQDIISSGVFRTQYF. For the CDR3, the DNA is TGCGCCAGCAGCCAAGATATTATTTCCAGCGGGGTTTTCAGAACGCAGTATTTT.

This sequence joins TRBV7-2 and TRBJ2-3; the match to TRBD1 covers 7 bases. The CDR3 totals 14 residues. The germline CDR1 and CDR2 sequences are SGHTA and FQGNSA. Trimming at V came to 1 base and at J to 8 bases, leaving 6 bases not matched to a gene. The CDR3 sequence: CASSLVQGSGTQYF. The CDR3 DNA sequence: TGTGCCAGCAGCTTAGTACAGGGGTCGGGTACGCAGTATTTT. The full variable domain, with the rest looked up from reference TRBV7-2 and TRBJ2-3, is GAGVSQSPSNKVTEKGKDVELRCDPISGHTALYWYRQSLGQGLEFLIYFQGNSAPDKSGLPSDRFSAERTGGSVSTLTIQRTQQEDSAVYLCASSLVQGSGTQYFGPGTRLTVL.

V and J are TRBV5-6 and TRBJ2-1, with D possibly being TRBD2 (6 bases). CDR1 SGHDT and CDR2 YYEEEE come from the germline V gene. The CDR3 spans 16 residues. V gave up 1 base and J gave up 5 bases, with 16 bases separating them. DNA of the CDR3: TGTGCCAGCAGCTTGTTGGGGCTAGCGAGGCACAATGAGCAGTTCTTC. Protein: CASSLLGLARHNEQFF.

The chain is built from TRBV6-1 and TRBJ2-3; D remains ambiguous. V dropped 7 bases and J dropped 2 bases, with 13 bases sitting between them. Germline CDR1 MNHNS, CDR2 SASEGT. The CDR3 is 14 residues long. CDR3 amino acids: CASKILTVTDTQYF. CDR3 nucleotides: TGTGCCAGCAAGATCCTTACGGTCACAGATACGCAGTATTTT.

The chain carries TRBV9 and TRBJ2-7, with no clear D. With 2 bases removed from V and 2 bases from J, the gap between germline ends came to 8 bases. The CDR3 consists of 13 residues. Germline V gene data show CDR1 as SGDLS and CDR2 as YYNGEE. The CDR3 bases are TGTGCCAGCAGCGTTTCCCCAGCCTACGAGCAGTACTTC. The encoded protein is CASSVSPAYEQYF.

The chain carries TRBV19 and TRBJ1-5; unclear D gene. CDR3 length: 12 residues. Germline values: CDR1 LNHDA, CDR2 SQIVND (reference sequence). V lost 6 bases and J 5 bases, leaving 8 bases between the germline ends. The CDR3 here is CASSWTDQPQHF. As DNA, the CDR3 is TGTGCCAGTAGCTGGACGGATCAGCCCCAGCATTTT.